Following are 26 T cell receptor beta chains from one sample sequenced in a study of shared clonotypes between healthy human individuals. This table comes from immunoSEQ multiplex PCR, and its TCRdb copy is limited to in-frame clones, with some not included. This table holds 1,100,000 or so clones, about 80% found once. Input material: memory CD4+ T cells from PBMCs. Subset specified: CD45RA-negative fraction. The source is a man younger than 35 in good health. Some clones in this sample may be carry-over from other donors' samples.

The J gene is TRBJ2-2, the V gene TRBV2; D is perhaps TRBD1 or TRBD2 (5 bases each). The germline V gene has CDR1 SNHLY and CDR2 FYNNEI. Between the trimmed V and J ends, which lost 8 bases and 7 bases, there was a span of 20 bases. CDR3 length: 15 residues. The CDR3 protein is CASDSGTAGSGELFF. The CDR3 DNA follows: TGTGCCAGCGACTCCGGGACCGCGGGCAGCGGGGAGCTGTTTTTT.

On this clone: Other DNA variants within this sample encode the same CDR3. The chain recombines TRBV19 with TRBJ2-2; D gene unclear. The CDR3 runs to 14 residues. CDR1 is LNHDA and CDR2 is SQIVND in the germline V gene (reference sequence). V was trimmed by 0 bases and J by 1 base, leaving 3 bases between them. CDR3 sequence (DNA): TGTGCCAGTAGTATAGAACGGAACACCGGGGAGCTGTTTTTT. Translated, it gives CASSIERNTGELFF. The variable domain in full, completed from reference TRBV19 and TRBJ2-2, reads DGGITQSPKYLFRKEGQNVTLSCEQNLNHDAMYWYRQDPGQGLRLIYYSQIVNDFQKGDIAEGYSVSREKKESFPLTVTSAQKNPTAFYLCASSIERNTGELFFGEGSRLTVL.

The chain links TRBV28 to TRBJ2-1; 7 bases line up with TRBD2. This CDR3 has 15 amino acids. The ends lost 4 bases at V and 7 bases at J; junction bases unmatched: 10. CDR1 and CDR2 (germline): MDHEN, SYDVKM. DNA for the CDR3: TGTGCCAGCAGTTCTCTAGCGGAAGGGAGAAATGAGCAGTTCTTC. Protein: CASSSLAEGRNEQFF.

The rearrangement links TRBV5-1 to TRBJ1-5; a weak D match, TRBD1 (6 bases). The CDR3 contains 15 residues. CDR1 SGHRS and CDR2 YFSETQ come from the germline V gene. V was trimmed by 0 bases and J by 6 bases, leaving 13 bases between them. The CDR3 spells CASSLEAGVGQPQHF. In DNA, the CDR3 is TGCGCCAGCAGCTTGGAGGCAGGGGTAGGTCAGCCCCAGCATTTT.

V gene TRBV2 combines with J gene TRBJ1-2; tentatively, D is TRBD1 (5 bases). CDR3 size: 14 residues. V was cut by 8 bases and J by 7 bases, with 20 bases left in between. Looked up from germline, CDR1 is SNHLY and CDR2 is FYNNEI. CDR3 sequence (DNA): TGTGCCAGCCGGATGGAGGGGATGGGAACTGGCTACACCTTC. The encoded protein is CASRMEGMGTGYTF.

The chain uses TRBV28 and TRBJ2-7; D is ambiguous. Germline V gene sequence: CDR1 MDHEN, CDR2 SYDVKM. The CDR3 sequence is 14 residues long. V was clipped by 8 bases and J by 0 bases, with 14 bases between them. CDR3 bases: TGTGCCAGCCAATTGGGCGGATACTCCTACGAGCAGTACTTC. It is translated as CASQLGGYSYEQYF.

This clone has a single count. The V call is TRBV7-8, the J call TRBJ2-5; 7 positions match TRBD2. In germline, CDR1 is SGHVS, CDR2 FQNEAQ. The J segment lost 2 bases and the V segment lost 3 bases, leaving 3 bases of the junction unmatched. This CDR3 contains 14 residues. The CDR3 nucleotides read TGTGCCAGCAGCTTCCCAGCGGGGCAAGAGACCCAGTACTTC. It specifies CASSFPAGQETQYF.

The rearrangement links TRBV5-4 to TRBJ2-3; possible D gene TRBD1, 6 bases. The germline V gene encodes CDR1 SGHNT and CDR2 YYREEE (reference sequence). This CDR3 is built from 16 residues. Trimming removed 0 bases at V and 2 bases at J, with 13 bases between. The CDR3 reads CASSLAGQLPTDTQYF. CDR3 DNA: TGTGCCAGCAGCTTGGCCGGACAGCTTCCCACAGATACGCAGTATTTT.

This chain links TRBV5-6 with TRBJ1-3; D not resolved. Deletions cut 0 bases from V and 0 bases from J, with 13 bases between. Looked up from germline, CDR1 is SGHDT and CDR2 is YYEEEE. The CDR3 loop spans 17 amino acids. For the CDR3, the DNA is TGTGCCAGCAGCTTGGTCGAACAGACCTCCTCTGGAAACACCATATATTTT. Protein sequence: CASSLVEQTSSGNTIYF. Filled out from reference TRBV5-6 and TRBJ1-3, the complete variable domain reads DAGVTQSPTHLIKTRGQQVTLRCSPKSGHDTVSWYQQALGQGPQFIFQYYEEEERQRGNFPDRFSGHQFPNYSSELNVNALLLGDSALYLCASSLVEQTSSGNTIYFGEGSWLTVV.

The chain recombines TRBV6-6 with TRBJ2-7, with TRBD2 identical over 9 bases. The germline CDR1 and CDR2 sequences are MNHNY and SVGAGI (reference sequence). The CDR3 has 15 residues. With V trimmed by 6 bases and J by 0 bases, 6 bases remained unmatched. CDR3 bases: TGTGCCAGCAGATGGGAGCGGGGGGCCTCCTACGAGCAGTACTTC. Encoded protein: CASRWERGASYEQYF.

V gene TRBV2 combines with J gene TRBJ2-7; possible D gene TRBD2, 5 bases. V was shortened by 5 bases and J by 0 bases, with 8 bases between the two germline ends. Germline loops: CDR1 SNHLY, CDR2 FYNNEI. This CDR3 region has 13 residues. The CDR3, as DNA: TGTGCCAGCAGTACTAGAAACTCCTACGAGCAGTACTTC. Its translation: CASSTRNSYEQYF. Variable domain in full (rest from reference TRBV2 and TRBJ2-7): EPEVTQTPSHQVTQMGQEVILRCVPISNHLYFYWYRQILGQKVEFLVSFYNNEISEKSEIFDDQFSVERPDGSNFTLKIRSTKLEDSAMYFCASSTRNSYEQYFGPGTRLTVT.

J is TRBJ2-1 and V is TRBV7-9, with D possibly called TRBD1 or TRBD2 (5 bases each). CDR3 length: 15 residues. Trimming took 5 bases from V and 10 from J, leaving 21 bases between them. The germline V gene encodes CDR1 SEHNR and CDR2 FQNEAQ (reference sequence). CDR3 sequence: CASSRIRDGPTEQFF. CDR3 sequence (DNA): TGTGCCAGCAGCCGTATAAGGGACGGGCCCACAGAGCAGTTCTTC.

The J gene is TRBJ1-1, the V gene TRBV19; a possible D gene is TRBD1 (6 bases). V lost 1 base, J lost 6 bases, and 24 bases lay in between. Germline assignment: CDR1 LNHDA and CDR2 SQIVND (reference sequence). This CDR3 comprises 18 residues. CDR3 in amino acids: CASSIGSTLQGRSPEAFF. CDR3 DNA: TGTGCCAGTAGTATAGGTTCCACATTACAGGGTAGGTCTCCTGAAGCTTTCTTT.

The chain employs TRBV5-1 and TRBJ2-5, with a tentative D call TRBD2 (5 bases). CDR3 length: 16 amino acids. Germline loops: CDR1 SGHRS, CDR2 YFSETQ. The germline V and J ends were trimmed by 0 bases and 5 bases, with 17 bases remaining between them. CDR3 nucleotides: TGCGCCAGCAGCTTGGGAGTAGGGAGTATCAGGGAGACCCAGTACTTC. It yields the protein CASSLGVGSIRETQYF. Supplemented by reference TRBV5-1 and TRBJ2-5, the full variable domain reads KAGVTQTPRYLIKTRGQQVTLSCSPISGHRSVSWYQQTPGQGLQFLFEYFSETQRNKGNFPGRFSGRQFSNSRSEMNVSTLELGDSALYLCASSLGVGSIRETQYFGPGTRLLVL.

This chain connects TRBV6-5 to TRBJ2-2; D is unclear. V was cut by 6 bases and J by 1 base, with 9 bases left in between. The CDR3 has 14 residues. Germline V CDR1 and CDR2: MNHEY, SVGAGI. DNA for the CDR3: TGTGCCAGCAGACAAGCCAGGAACACCGGGGAGCTGTTTTTT. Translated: CASRQARNTGELFF.

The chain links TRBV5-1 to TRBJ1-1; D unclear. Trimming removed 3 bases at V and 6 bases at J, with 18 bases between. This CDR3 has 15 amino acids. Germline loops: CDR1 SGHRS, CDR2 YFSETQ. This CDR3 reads CASSSATRPVPEAFF. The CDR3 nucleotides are TGCGCCAGCAGCTCGGCGACACGGCCAGTGCCTGAAGCTTTCTTT.

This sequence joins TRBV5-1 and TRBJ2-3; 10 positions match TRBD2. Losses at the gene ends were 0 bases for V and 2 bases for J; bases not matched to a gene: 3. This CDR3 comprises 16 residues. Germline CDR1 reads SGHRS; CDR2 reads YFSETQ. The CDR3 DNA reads TGCGCCAGCAGCTTGGAGGGACTAGCGAACACAGATACGCAGTATTTT. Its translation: CASSLEGLANTDTQYF.

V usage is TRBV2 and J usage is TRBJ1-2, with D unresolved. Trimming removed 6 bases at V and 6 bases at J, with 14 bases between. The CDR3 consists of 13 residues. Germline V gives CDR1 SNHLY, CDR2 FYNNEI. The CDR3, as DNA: TGTGCCAGCAGCCTCGGACGCCAAAATGGCTACACCTTC. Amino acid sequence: CASSLGRQNGYTF.

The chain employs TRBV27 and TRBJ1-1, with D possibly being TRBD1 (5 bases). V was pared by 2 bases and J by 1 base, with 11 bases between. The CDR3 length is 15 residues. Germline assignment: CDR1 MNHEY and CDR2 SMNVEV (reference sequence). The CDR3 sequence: CASSLAQGSNTEAFF. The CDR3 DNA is TGTGCCAGCAGTTTAGCTCAGGGCTCGAACACTGAAGCTTTCTTT.

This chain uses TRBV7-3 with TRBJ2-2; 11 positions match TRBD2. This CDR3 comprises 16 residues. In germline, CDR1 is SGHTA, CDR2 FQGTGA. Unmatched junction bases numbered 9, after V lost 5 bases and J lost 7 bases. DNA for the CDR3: TGTGCCAGCAGCCTTTTAGCGGGAGGGCTTAGCGGGGAGCTGTTTTTT. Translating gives CASSLLAGGLSGELFF.

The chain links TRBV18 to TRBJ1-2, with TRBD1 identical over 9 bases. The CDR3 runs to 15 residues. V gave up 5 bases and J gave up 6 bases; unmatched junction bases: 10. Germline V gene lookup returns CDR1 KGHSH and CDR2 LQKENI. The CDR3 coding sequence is TGTGCCAGCTCATCCACAGGGGGCAGACGGGATGGCTACACCTTC. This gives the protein CASSSTGGRRDGYTF. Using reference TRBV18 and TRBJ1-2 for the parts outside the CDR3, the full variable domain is NAGVMQNPRHLVRRRGQEARLRCSPMKGHSHVYWYRQLPEEGLKFMVYLQKENIIDESGMPKERFSAEFPKEGPSILRIQQVVRGDSAAYFCASSSTGGRRDGYTFGSGTRLTVV.

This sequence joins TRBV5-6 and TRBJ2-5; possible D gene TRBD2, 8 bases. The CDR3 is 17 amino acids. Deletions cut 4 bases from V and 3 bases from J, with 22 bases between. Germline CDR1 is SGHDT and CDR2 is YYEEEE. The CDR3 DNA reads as TGTGCCAGCAGCAAGAACCCAGGGGGAGCGGGAGAAGAGACCCAGTACTTC. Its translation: CASSKNPGGAGEETQYF.

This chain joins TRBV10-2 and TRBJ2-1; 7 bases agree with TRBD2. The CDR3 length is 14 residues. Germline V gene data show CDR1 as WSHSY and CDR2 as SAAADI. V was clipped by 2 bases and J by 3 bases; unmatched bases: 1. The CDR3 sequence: CASSEGGSYNEQFF. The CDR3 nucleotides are TGCGCCAGCAGTGAGGGCGGGAGCTACAATGAGCAGTTCTTC.

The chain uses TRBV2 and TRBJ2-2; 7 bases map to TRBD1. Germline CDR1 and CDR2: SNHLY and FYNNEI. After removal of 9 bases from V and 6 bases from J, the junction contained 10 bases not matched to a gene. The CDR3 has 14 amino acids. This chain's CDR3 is CASNPQGRAGELFF. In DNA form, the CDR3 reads TGTGCCAGTAACCCACAGGGGCGCGCCGGGGAGCTGTTTTTT.

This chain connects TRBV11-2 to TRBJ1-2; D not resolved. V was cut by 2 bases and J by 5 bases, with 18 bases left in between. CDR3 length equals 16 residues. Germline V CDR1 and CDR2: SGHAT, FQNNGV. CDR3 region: CASSLRTGIGSYGYTF. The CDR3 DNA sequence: TGTGCCAGCAGCTTACGCACGGGAATAGGATCGTATGGCTACACCTTC.

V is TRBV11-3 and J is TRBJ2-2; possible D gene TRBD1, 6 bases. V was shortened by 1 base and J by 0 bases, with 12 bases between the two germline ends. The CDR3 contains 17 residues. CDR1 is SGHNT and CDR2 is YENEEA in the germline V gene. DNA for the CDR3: TGTGCCAGCAGCTTAGGGCCGGGACAACCGAACACCGGGGAGCTGTTTTTT. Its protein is CASSLGPGQPNTGELFF.